This is a list of T cell receptor beta chains from one sample in a study of OX40 agonist ivuxolimab in advanced cancers. The method was immunoSEQ multiplex PCR; TCRdb's version includes in-frame clones alone and lacks a portion of them. The sample has about 37,000 clones, around 89% seen once. The specimen comprised CD4+ or CD8+ T cells sorted from blood, sampled in a trial of the OX40 agonist ivuxolimab. These receptors all stem from an adult with an advanced solid tumor such as melanoma, head and neck, liver or kidney cancer. CDR3s include the opening cysteine and the closing phenylalanine or tryptophan. D genes are given only for firm matches. Size values are once, few and many counts, or a class for expanded clones, and some rows have none.

few	TRBV27	NA	TRBJ1-1	TGTGCCAGCAGTTTACAGGGGAACACTGAAGCTTTCTTT	CASSLQGNTEAFF
NA	TRBV6-1	NA	TRBJ1-5	TGTGCCAGCAGTGAGTCCCCCCTCCTATCGGGTCAGCCCCAGCATTTT	CASSESPLLSGQPQHF
NA	TRBV20-1	NA	TRBJ2-1	TGCAGTGCTAGCCCCTCGGATGAGCAGTTCTTC	CSASPSDEQFF
NA	TRBV7-2	NA	TRBJ2-3	TGTGCCAGCAGCTTAGATCAGAGCACAGATACGCAGTATTTT	CASSLDQSTDTQYF
few	TRBV13	NA	TRBJ1-2	TGTGCCAGCAGCCGGCAGGGCATTAACTATGGCTACACCTTC	CASSRQGINYGYTF
NA	TRBV7-2	TRBD2	TRBJ2-1	TGTGCCAGCAGCTTAGGCGGGGGGGGTATAAATGAGCAGTTCTTC	CASSLGGGGINEQFF
NA	TRBV10-3	TRBD1	TRBJ1-2	TGTGCCATCAGTGCTCCGGGACAGAACTATGGCTACACCTTC	CAISAPGQNYGYTF
NA	TRBV18	NA	TRBJ2-3	TGTGCCAGCTCACGAATAAATACAGAGACAGATACGCAGTATTTT	CASSRINTETDTQYF
NA	TRBV9	TRBD2	TRBJ2-5	TGTGCCAGCAGCCCGGGACTAGCGGGGACTACCCCAGAAGAGACCCAGTACTTC	CASSPGLAGTTPEETQYF
NA	TRBV10-3	NA	TRBJ1-3	TGTGCCATCAGTCCGGGACTGAGCTCTGGAAACACCATATATTTT	CAISPGLSSGNTIYF
NA	TRBV5-1	NA	TRBJ1-5	TGCGCCAGCAGCTCCACGGGTGCGGGAGATCAGCCCCAGCATTTT	CASSSTGAGDQPQHF
NA	TRBV5-1	TRBD1	TRBJ1-1	TGCGCCAGCACCCGGACAGGGGGCTATGGGGACACTGAAGCTTTCTTT	CASTRTGGYGDTEAFF
NA	TRBV6-6	TRBD1	TRBJ2-5	TGTGCCACCGCCGTCGGGACAGGGGACACCCAGTACTTC	CATAVGTGDTQYF
few	TRBV6-1	NA	TRBJ1-2	TGTGCCAGCAGCGACAGGAACTATGGCTACACCTTC	CASSDRNYGYTF